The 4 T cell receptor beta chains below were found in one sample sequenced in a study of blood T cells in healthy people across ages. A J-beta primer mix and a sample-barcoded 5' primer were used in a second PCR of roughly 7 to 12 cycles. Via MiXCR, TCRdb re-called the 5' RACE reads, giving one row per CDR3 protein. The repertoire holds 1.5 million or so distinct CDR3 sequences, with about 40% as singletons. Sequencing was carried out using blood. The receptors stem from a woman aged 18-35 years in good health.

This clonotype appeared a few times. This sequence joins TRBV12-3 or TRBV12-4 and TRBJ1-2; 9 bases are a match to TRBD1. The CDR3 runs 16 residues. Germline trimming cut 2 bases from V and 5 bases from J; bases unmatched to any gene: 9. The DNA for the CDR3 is TGTGCCAGCAGTTTAACGGACAGGGGACATAATTATGGCTACACCTTC. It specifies CASSLTDRGHNYGYTF.

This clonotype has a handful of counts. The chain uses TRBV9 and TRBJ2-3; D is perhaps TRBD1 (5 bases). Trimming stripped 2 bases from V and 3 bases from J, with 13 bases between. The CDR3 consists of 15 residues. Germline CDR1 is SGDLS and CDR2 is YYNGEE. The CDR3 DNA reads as TGTGCCAGCAGCGTCCAGGGTGGGGCTACAGATACGCAGTATTTT. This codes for CASSVQGGATDTQYF.

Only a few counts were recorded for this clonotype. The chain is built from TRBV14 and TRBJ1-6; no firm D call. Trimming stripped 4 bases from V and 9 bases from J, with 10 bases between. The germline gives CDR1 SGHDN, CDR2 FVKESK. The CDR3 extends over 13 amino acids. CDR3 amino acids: CASSLVQASPLHF. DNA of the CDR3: TGTGCCAGCAGCCTAGTGCAGGCTTCACCCCTCCACTTT.

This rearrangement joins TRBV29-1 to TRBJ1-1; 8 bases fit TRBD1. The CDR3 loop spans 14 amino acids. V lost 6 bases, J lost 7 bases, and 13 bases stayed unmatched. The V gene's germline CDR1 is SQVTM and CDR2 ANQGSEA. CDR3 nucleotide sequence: TGCAGCGTGGTTACAGGGGGAATGGGCAATGAAGCTTTCTTT. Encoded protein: CSVVTGGMGNEAFF. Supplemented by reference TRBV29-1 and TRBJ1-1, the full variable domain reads SAVISQKPSRDICQRGTSLTIQCQVDSQVTMMFWYRQQPGQSLTLIATANQGSEATYESGFVIDKFPISRPNLTFSTLTVSNMSPEDSSIYLCSVVTGGMGNEAFFGQGTRLTVV.